This T cell receptor (beta chain) was observed in a study of tissue T cells after allogeneic stem cell transplantation. Some clones are missing from TCRdb's copy, which holds only in-frame ones; the method was immunoSEQ multiplex PCR. The sample lists over 7,500 clones; approximately 37% were seen once. Documented time point: mouse harvest day 14 after allogeneic transplant. Each mouse received 10^7 T-cell-depleted marrow cells plus 10^6 splenic CD5+ T cells by tail vein. V lost 6 bases, J lost 0 bases, and 4 bases stayed unmatched. The CDR3 loop spans 14 amino acids. The germline CDR1 and CDR2 sequences are SGHND and FRSKSL. This clone is deemed medium-sized. Gene names are the mouse ones. The read terminates 1 residue ahead of where the CDR3 ends, so the germline J gene completes it.

The genes are TRBV15 and TRBJ2-7; 8 positions match TRBD2. The sequenced sample was skin. The clonotype was recovered from a female BALB/c mouse given C57BL/6 T cells with graft-versus-host disease after an allogeneic hematopoietic cell transplant. CDR3 protein: CASSRLGSSYEQYF. CDR3 DNA, as far as it was read: TGTGCCAGCAGCAGACTGGGGAGCTCCTATGAACAGTAC.